Following are 28 T cell receptor beta chains from one sample sequenced in a study of shared clonotypes between healthy human individuals (dated by TCRdb to 2019 to 2021). The library was prepared using the immunoSEQ multiplex PCR assay. Sourced from immuneACCESS, this table was stored by TCRdb with only in-frame sequences that have V and J called. A share of the clones is absent; for the studies checked, an unresolved V gene accounts for under half, and the remainder has no known explanation. Within this sample are 1.4 million or so clones, with approximately 98.5% of them counted one time only. The ten largest clones take up about 0.4% of the sample. Sample: naive CD4+ T cells sorted from blood. The sample's cell subset or site, from its label and the paper: CD45RA+ positively selected. Receptors were obtained from a young man in good health.

The chain carries TRBV18 and TRBJ2-5; D remains ambiguous. Trimming left V 3 bases short and J 2 bases short, with 13 bases between. Per the germline V gene, CDR1 is KGHSH and CDR2 is LQKENI. CDR3 length: 15 residues. In DNA, the CDR3 is TGTGCCAGCTCACCCTCCTTTCGGGTTCAAGAGACCCAGTACTTC. Amino acids: CASSPSFRVQETQYF.

The chain recombines TRBV2 with TRBJ2-5, with D unclear. This CDR3 has 14 residues. Germline V gene sequence: CDR1 SNHLY, CDR2 FYNNEI. V was trimmed by 4 bases and J by 4 bases, leaving 13 bases between them. The CDR3: CASSAHVPAETQYF. CDR3 nucleotide sequence: TGTGCCAGCAGTGCTCACGTTCCCGCAGAGACCCAGTACTTC. Drawing the rest from reference TRBV2 and TRBJ2-5, the complete variable domain is EPEVTQTPSHQVTQMGQEVILRCVPISNHLYFYWYRQILGQKVEFLVSFYNNEISEKSEIFDDQFSVERPDGSNFTLKIRSTKLEDSAMYFCASSAHVPAETQYFGPGTRLLVL.

V usage is TRBV4-1 and J usage is TRBJ2-1; weak D call: TRBD2 (5 bases). V was pared by 0 bases and J by 2 bases, with 8 bases between. This CDR3 region has 15 residues. Germline loops: CDR1 MGHRA, CDR2 YSYEKL. This chain's CDR3 is CASSQEGETYNEQFF. Here the CDR3 DNA reads TGCGCCAGCAGCCAAGAGGGAGAAACCTACAATGAGCAGTTCTTC.

The chain has TRBV6-5 and TRBJ2-7; no definite D call. Trimming shortened V by 4 bases and J by 4 bases, and 20 bases separated the two germline ends. CDR3 size: 16 residues. Germline lookup yields CDR1 MNHEY and CDR2 SVGAGI. As DNA, the CDR3 is TGTGCCAGCAGTTCTTCCTTGTTGAAGGCCCCTTACGAGCAGTACTTC. Amino acid sequence: CASSSSLLKAPYEQYF.

The DNA of the CDR3 is TGTGCCAGCACACCCGGGACAACGAACACCGGGGAGCTGTTTTTT. Protein: CASTPGTTNTGELFF. The chain has TRBV6-6 and TRBJ2-2; D might be TRBD1 (6 bases). V was pared by 7 bases and J by 0 bases, with 12 bases between. CDR1 and CDR2 (germline): MNHNY, SVGAGI (reference sequence). The CDR3 has 15 residues.

The chain recombines TRBV12-5 with TRBJ1-4; 7 positions agree with TRBD1. The CDR3 consists of 18 residues. The V gene's germline CDR1 is LGHNT and CDR2 FRNRAP. Germline trimming cut 5 bases from V and 1 base from J; bases unmatched to any gene: 13. The CDR3 DNA follows: TGTGCTAGTGGTGCTCATAGGGGGCCGGAGGGAACTAATGAAAAACTGTTTTTT. Translated, it gives CASGAHRGPEGTNEKLFF.

The genes are TRBV7-3 and TRBJ1-2, with 9 bases matching TRBD1. This CDR3 region has 16 residues. The germline gives CDR1 SGHTA, CDR2 FQGTGA. V was clipped by 2 bases and J by 8 bases; unmatched bases: 12. The CDR3, as DNA: TGTGCCAGCAGCTTACGCCCACAGGGGGCGCCGGGCGGCTACACCTTC. This codes for CASSLRPQGAPGGYTF.

The chain has TRBV9 and TRBJ2-5, with D tentatively TRBD1 (6 bases). The CDR3 contains 15 residues. With 8 bases removed from V and 0 bases from J, the gap between germline ends came to 17 bases. Per germline, CDR1 SGDLS and CDR2 YYNGEE. DNA of the CDR3: TGTGCCAGTAAAAGGACAGACCGACACCAAGAGACCCAGTACTTC. It yields the protein CASKRTDRHQETQYF.

Note on this clone: The sample contains more than one DNA sequence encoding this CDR3. The gene calls are TRBV7-9 and TRBJ2-7; D unclear. This CDR3 has 11 amino acids. The germline V gene has CDR1 SEHNR and CDR2 FQNEAQ (reference sequence). V lost 3 bases and J 3 bases, leaving 3 bases between the germline ends. This chain's CDR3 is CASSFNYEQYF. DNA for the CDR3: TGTGCCAGCAGCTTCAACTACGAGCAGTACTTC.

This clone was recorded once. In DNA, the CDR3 is TGTGCCAGCAGGAGCCGGGACAGGCTCTCTCATGAGCAGTTCTTC. It is translated as CASRSRDRLSHEQFF. V gene TRBV5-6 combines with J gene TRBJ2-1; TRBD1 aligns across 8 bases. This CDR3 region has 15 residues. Trimming removed 5 bases from V and 8 bases from J; junction bases left unmatched: 12. Germline assignment: CDR1 SGHDT and CDR2 YYEEEE.

This clone is a singleton in its sample. V is TRBV7-6 and J is TRBJ2-7; TRBD2 agrees at 9 bases. This CDR3 spans 15 amino acids. The germline gives CDR1 SGHVS, CDR2 FNYEAQ. The V gene end was trimmed by 1 base and the J gene end by 6 bases; junction bases not matched to a gene: 7. In nucleotides, the CDR3 is TGTGCCAGCAGCTTAGGGAATAGCGGGAGTAGCGAGCAGTACTTC. Amino acids: CASSLGNSGSSEQYF.

For this clone: Other DNA sequences within the sample encode an identical CDR3. The chain recombines TRBV29-1 with TRBJ2-7; 14 positions agree with TRBD2. The ends lost 6 bases at V and 3 bases at J; junction bases unmatched: 4. Germline CDR1 SQVTM, CDR2 ANQGSEA. This CDR3 is 14 amino acids long. CDR3 sequence reads: CSVSGLAGVYEQYF. CDR3 in DNA: TGCAGCGTGTCGGGACTAGCGGGAGTCTACGAGCAGTACTTC.

The chain joins TRBV19 to TRBJ2-6; D unresolved. CDR1 is LNHDA and CDR2 is SQIVND in the germline V gene (reference sequence). CDR3 size: 16 residues. Trimming removed 4 bases at V and 4 bases at J, with 14 bases between. CDR3 nucleotide sequence: TGTGCCAGTAGTACCCATACAGCGTCCGGGGCCAACGTCCTGACTTTC. Amino acids: CASSTHTASGANVLTF.

The chain uses TRBV5-4 and TRBJ2-5; D tentatively fits TRBD1 or TRBD2 (7 bases each). Trimming stripped 4 bases from V and 4 bases from J, with 11 bases between. There are 13 residues in the CDR3. Germline assignment: CDR1 SGHNT and CDR2 YYREEE (reference sequence). The CDR3 loop is CASSGGDRETQYF. The CDR3 bases are TGTGCCAGCAGCGGGGGGGACAGAGAGACCCAGTACTTC.

This clone was found once. This sequence joins TRBV5-1 and TRBJ2-2; no clear D. The CDR3 has 16 amino acids. V was clipped by 2 bases and J by 0 bases, with 11 bases between them. The germline V gene encodes CDR1 SGHRS and CDR2 YFSETQ. This CDR3 is CASSLFSVANTGELFF. CDR3 nucleotide sequence: TGCGCCAGCAGCTTATTTTCGGTGGCGAACACCGGGGAGCTGTTTTTT.

This chain links TRBV6-5 with TRBJ2-1; D gene uncertain. The CDR3 length is 14 residues. The germline gives CDR1 MNHEY, CDR2 SVGAGI. V was trimmed by 10 bases and J by 5 bases, leaving 18 bases between them. The CDR3 spells CATISPMGNNEQFF. In DNA form, the CDR3 reads TGTGCCACCATTTCCCCGATGGGCAACAATGAGCAGTTCTTC.

This clone was detected only once. This rearrangement joins TRBV7-2 to TRBJ2-1, with D tentatively TRBD2 (6 bases). Germline V CDR1 and CDR2: SGHTA, FQGNSA. The CDR3 extends over 15 amino acids. V lost 6 bases to trimming and J lost 9 bases, with 21 bases between them. The CDR3 spells CASSYTGTSAGEQFF. In DNA form, the CDR3 reads TGTGCCAGCAGTTACACCGGGACCTCAGCGGGTGAGCAGTTCTTC.

This sequence joins TRBV30 and TRBJ2-3; D unclear. Trimming shortened V by 0 bases and J by 1 base, and 5 bases separated the two germline ends. The germline CDR1 and CDR2 sequences are GTSNPN and SVGIG (reference sequence). The CDR3 has 13 amino acids. The CDR3 nucleotides read TGTGCCTGGAGTGTACCGGGCACAGATACGCAGTATTTT. Residues: CAWSVPGTDTQYF.

Remarks on this clone: This sample includes further DNA sequences coding for the same CDR3. The chain uses TRBV5-1 and TRBJ2-5, with D unclear. V lost 0 bases and J 2 bases, leaving 11 bases between the germline ends. CDR3 length: 15 residues. CDR1 SGHRS and CDR2 YFSETQ come from the germline V gene. The CDR3 loop reads CASSLAGLEQETQYF. The DNA for the CDR3 is TGCGCCAGCAGCTTGGCCGGGTTAGAACAAGAGACCCAGTACTTC.

This clone appeared once. This chain joins TRBV12-5 and TRBJ2-7, with 7 bases fitting TRBD2. After removal of 6 bases from V and 0 bases from J, the junction contained 8 bases not matched to a gene. This CDR3 contains 15 residues. Germline-derived CDR1 and CDR2 are LGHNT and FRNRAP. CDR3 amino acids: CASGGRLAGSYEQYF. The DNA of the CDR3 is TGTGCTAGTGGCGGACGACTAGCAGGCTCCTACGAGCAGTACTTC.

This rearrangement joins TRBV10-3 to TRBJ2-1, with a weak D call TRBD2 (6 bases). Germline V lookup: CDR1 ENHRY, CDR2 SYGVKD. CDR3 size: 16 residues. Trimming took 5 bases from V and 7 from J, leaving 21 bases between them. The CDR3 bases are TGTGCCATCAGTTCGACTAGTGAGTTAGTTGGGAATGAGCAGTTCTTC. This sequence encodes CAISSTSELVGNEQFF.

This chain uses TRBV7-8 with TRBJ2-7; D may be TRBD2 (6 bases). The germline CDR1 and CDR2 sequences are SGHVS and FQNEAQ. Trimming removed 1 base from V and 7 bases from J, with 14 bases in between. This CDR3 spans 14 amino acids. The CDR3 DNA is TGTGCCAGCAGCTTAGGGGGAGGCCTGGGTGAGCAGTACTTC. Protein: CASSLGGGLGEQYF. The variable domain in full, completed from reference TRBV7-8 and TRBJ2-7, reads GAGVSQSPRYKVAKRGQDVALRCDPISGHVSLFWYQQALGQGPEFLTYFQNEAQLDKSGLPSDRFFAERPEGSVSTLKIQRTQQEDSAVYLCASSLGGGLGEQYFGPGTRLTVT.

The chain uses TRBV6-5 and TRBJ2-3; 7 nucleotides agree with TRBD2. The CDR3 is 15 residues long. Per the germline V gene, CDR1 is MNHEY and CDR2 is SVGAGI. The trim removed 6 bases at V and 2 bases at J, leaving 8 bases unmatched. CDR3 loop: CASRFGGSVTDTQYF. DNA of the CDR3: TGTGCCAGCAGATTCGGCGGGAGCGTCACAGATACGCAGTATTTT.

The V gene is TRBV5-1, the J gene TRBJ2-2; tentatively, D is TRBD1 (6 bases). Trimming left V 4 bases short and J 0 bases short, with 7 bases between. From germline, CDR1 is SGHRS and CDR2 YFSETQ. This CDR3 has 14 amino acids. The CDR3 is CASSGQSNTGELFF. The CDR3 bases are TGCGCCAGCAGCGGACAGTCGAACACCGGGGAGCTGTTTTTT.

The chain is built from TRBV13 and TRBJ2-1; D possibly corresponds to TRBD1 (6 bases). Trimming took 5 bases from V and 5 from J, leaving 37 bases between them. CDR3 length: 22 residues. Germline V CDR1 and CDR2: PRHDT, FYEKMQ (reference sequence). DNA for the CDR3: TGTGCCAGCAGCACACGTCGACCTGGTTGGGGGCCCGGTGCCGATGGGAACAATGAGCAGTTCTTC. Protein: CASSTRRPGWGPGADGNNEQFF.

This chain uses TRBV27 with TRBJ2-7, with unresolved D. The CDR3 extends over 12 amino acids. The germline V and J ends were trimmed by 5 bases and 2 bases, with 7 bases remaining between them. Germline CDR1 MNHEY, CDR2 SMNVEV (reference sequence). CDR3 in DNA: TGTGCCAGCAGTATAGACGCCTACGAGCAGTACTTC. Translating it yields CASSIDAYEQYF.

V and J are TRBV30 and TRBJ1-1; no reliable D call. CDR1 is GTSNPN, CDR2 SVGIG, per germline (reference sequence). The V and J ends lost 6 bases and 3 bases respectively, with 11 bases between them. The CDR3 is 12 amino acids. The CDR3 loop reads CACGRVDTEAFF. The DNA for the CDR3 is TGTGCCTGCGGACGTGTGGACACTGAAGCTTTCTTT. Variable domain in full (rest from reference TRBV30 and TRBJ1-1): SQTIHQWPATLVQPVGSPLSLECTVEGTSNPNLYWYRQAAGRGLQLLFYSVGIGQISSEVPQNLSASRPQDRQFILSSKKLLLSDSGFYLCACGRVDTEAFFGQGTRLTVV.

V and J are TRBV18 and TRBJ1-1; TRBD1 matches 10 bases. Germline lookup yields CDR1 KGHSH and CDR2 LQKENI. CDR3 size: 15 residues. V trimming: 5 bases; J trimming: 0 bases; junction bases outside the gene matches: 3. In DNA, the CDR3 is TGTGCCAGCTCAGCGGGACAGGGGATGAACACTGAAGCTTTCTTT. Protein sequence: CASSAGQGMNTEAFF. The full variable domain, completed using reference TRBV18 and TRBJ1-1, is NAGVMQNPRHLVRRRGQEARLRCSPMKGHSHVYWYRQLPEEGLKFMVYLQKENIIDESGMPKERFSAEFPKEGPSILRIQQVVRGDSAAYFCASSAGQGMNTEAFFGQGTRLTVV.